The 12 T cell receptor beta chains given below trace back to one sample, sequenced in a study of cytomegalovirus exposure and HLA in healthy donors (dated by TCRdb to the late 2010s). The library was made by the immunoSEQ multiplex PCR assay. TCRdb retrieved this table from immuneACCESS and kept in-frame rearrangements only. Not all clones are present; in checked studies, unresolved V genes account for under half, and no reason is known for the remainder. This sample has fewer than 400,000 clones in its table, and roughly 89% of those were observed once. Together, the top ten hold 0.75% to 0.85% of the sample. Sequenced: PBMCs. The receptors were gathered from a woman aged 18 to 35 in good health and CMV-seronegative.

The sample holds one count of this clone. The CDR3 region is CASSFSGASGNEQFF. Written as DNA, the CDR3 is TGTGCCAGCAGCTTCTCGGGAGCATCGGGCAATGAGCAGTTCTTC. The chain is built from TRBV7-7 and TRBJ2-1, with a tentative D call TRBD2 (6 bases). V lost 3 bases to trimming and J lost 6 bases, with 15 bases between them. Looked up from germline, CDR1 is SSHAT and CDR2 is FNYEAQ (reference sequence). This CDR3 spans 15 amino acids.

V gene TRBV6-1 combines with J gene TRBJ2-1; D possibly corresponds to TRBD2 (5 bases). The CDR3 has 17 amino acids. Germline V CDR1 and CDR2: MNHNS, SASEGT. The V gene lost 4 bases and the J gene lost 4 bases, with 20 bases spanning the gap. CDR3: CASSVAEVSGSYNEQFF. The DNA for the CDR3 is TGTGCCAGCAGTGTGGCAGAGGTGAGCGGCAGTTACAATGAGCAGTTCTTC.

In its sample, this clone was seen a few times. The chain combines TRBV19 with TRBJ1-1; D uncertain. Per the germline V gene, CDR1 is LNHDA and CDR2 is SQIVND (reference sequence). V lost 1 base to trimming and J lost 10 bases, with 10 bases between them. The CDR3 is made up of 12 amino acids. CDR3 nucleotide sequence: TGTGCCAGTAGTATAGCCGGGTACGTAGCTTTCTTT. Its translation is CASSIAGYVAFF.

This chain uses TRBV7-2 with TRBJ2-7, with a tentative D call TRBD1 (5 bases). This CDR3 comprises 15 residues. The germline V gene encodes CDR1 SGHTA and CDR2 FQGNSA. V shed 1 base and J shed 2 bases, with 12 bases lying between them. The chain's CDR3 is CASSLGRTKTYEQYF. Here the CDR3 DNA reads TGTGCCAGCAGCTTAGGTAGGACAAAAACCTACGAGCAGTACTTC.

CDR3 in amino acids: CASSEYGRNTEAFF. As DNA, the CDR3 is TGTGCCAGCAGTGAATACGGGAGGAACACTGAAGCTTTCTTT. This chain uses TRBV2 with TRBJ1-1; unclear D gene. Trimming cost V 2 bases and J 1 base, with 8 bases left between them. The CDR3 is made up of 14 amino acids. Looked up from germline, CDR1 is SNHLY and CDR2 is FYNNEI.

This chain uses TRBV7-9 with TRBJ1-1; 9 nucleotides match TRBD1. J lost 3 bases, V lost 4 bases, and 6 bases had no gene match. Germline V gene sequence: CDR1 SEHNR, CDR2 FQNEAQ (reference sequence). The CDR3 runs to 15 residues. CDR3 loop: CASSWAQGADTEAFF. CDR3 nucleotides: TGTGCCAGCAGCTGGGCACAGGGGGCGGACACTGAAGCTTTCTTT. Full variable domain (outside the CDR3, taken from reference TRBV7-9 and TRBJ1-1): DTGVSQNPRHKITKRGQNVTFRCDPISEHNRLYWYRQTLGQGPEFLTYFQNEAQLEKSRLLSDRFSAERPKGSFSTLEIQRTEQGDSAMYLCASSWAQGADTEAFFGQGTRLTVV.

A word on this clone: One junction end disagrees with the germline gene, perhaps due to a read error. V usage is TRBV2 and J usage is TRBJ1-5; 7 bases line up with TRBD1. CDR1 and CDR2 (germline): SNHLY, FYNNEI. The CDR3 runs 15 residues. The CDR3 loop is CASREGQVSNQPQHF. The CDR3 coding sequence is TGTGCCAGCAGAGAAGGACAGGTGAGCAATCAGCCCCAGCATTTT.

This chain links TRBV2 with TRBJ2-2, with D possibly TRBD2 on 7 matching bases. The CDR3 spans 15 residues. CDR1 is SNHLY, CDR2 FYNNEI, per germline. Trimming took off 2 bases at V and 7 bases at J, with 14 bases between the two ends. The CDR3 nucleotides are TGTGCCAGCAGTGAAAGGCGGGGGCAAGACGGGGAGCTGTTTTTT. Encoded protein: CASSERRGQDGELFF.

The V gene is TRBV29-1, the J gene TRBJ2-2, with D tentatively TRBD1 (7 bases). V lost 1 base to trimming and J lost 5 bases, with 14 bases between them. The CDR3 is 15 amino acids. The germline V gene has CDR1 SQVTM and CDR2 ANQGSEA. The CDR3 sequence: CSVEAGGSITGELFF. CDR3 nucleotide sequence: TGCAGCGTTGAAGCAGGGGGGAGTATAACCGGGGAGCTGTTTTTT.

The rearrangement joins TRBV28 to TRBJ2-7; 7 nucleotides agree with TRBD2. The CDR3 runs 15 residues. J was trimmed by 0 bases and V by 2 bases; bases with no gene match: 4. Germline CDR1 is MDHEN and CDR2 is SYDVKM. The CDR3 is CASSLAGEGSYEQYF. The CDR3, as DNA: TGTGCCAGCAGTTTAGCGGGAGAGGGCTCCTACGAGCAGTACTTC.

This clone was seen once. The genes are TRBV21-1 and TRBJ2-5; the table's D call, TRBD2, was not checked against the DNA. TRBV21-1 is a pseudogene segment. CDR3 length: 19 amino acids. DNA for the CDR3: TGTGCCAGCAGCAAAGTAGTCAAGTGGCTAGCGGGAGTAGAAGAGACCCAGTACTTC. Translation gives CASSKVVKWLAGVEETQYF.

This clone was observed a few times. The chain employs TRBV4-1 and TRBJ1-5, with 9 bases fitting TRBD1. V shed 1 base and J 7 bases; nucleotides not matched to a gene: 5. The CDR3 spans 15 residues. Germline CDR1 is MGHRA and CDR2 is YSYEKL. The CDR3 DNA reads TGCGCCAGCAGCCAAGGGGACAGGGATGCACAGCCCCAGCATTTT. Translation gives CASSQGDRDAQPQHF.